This TCR beta chain appears in the sequencing data of a study of metastatic and nonmetastatic thyroid tumors. Study-wide background: Repertoire data that came from the blood and tumor or nodule tissue of malignant and benign thyroid patients were compared.

Every patient underwent thyroid surgery untreated. Per the study methods: Clinicopathological groups of papillary thyroid cancer showed CDR3 differences that were used to build a distant-metastasis classifier. TCRdb redid the clone calls on the PCR reads using MiXCR. TCRdb's processing, not the study's, gives the V and J calls here. The sample includes 6,500 to 8,000 clones, 25% to 35% seen only once; the top ten take approximately 19%. Germline lookup yields CDR1 LGHDT and CDR2 YNNKEL (reference sequence). This CDR3 region has 15 residues. Trimming took 0 bases from V and 1 from J, leaving 7 bases between them. In this sample, this clone turned up many times. In this CDR3 the conserved last residue, phenylalanine or tryptophan, is missing, so a read error is likely.

The sequenced sample consisted of tumor tissue. V and J are TRBV3-1 and TRBJ1-5; D is uncertain. The clonotype originates from a female donor with papillary thyroid cancer or a benign thyroid nodule (not recorded which). Some clones in this sample may be carry-over from other donors' samples. The CDR3 DNA sequence: TGTGCCAGCAGCCAAGAGGGAGGCAGCAATCAGCCCCAGCATCTT. It specifies CASSQEGGSNQPQHL.